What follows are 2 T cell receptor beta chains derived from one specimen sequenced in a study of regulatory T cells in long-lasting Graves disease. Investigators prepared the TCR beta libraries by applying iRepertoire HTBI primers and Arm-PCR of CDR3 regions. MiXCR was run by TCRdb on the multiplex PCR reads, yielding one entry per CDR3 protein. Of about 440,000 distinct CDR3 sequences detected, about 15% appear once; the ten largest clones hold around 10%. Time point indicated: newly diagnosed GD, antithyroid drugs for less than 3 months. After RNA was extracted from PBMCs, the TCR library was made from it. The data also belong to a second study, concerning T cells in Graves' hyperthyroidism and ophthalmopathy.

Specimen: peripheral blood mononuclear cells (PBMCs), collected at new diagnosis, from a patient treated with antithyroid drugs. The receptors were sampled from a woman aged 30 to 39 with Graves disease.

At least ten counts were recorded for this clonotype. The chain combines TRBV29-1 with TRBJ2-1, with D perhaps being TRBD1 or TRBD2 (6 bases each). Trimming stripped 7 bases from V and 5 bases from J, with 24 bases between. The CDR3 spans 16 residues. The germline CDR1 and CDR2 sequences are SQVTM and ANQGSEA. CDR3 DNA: TGCAGCGCCCTGACTAGGGGGGCAACCACTCACAATGAGCAGTTCTTC. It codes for CSALTRGATTHNEQFF.

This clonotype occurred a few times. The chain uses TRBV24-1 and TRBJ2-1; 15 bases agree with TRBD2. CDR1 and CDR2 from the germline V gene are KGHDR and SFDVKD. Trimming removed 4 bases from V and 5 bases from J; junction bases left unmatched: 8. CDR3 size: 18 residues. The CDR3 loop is CATSDPGLAGGLNNEQFF. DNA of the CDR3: TGTGCCACCAGTGACCCCGGACTAGCGGGAGGGTTGAACAATGAGCAGTTCTTC.